This TCR beta chain was identified during a study of Ad26.COV2.S vaccination and SARS-CoV-2 variants. Sequencing was performed with immunoSEQ multiplex PCR; in TCRdb, only in-frame clones are kept and a portion is missing. Seen here are some 250,000 clones, roughly 90% observed once, and the top ten hold approximately 11%. Trimming took off 6 bases at V and 6 bases at J, with 12 bases between the two ends. The CDR3 runs to 13 residues. Germline loops: CDR1 MNHEY, CDR2 SVGAGI. Treatment: about 20 received Ad26.COV2.S at low or high dose, single or two shots; a few received placebo; per-sample allocation not given. Collection of samples fell on day 63 after the first vaccine or placebo injection.

The genes are TRBV6-5 and TRBJ2-1; D gene uncertain. This receptor was taken from a person aged 18 to 59 who received the Ad26.COV2.S COVID-19 vaccine or a placebo. The source material was peripheral blood, sampled in a trial of Ad26.COV2.S vaccine versus placebo. Here the CDR3 reads CASSATTINEQFF. CDR3 nucleotides: TGTGCCAGCAGCGCGACCACCATCAATGAGCAGTTCTTC.